This TCR beta chain was sequenced during a study of blood T cell repertoires in COVID-19. In the study overall: From the United States, Italy and Spain came samples of acute and convalescent COVID-19.

Seattle participants joined during active infection and were tracked over time. Per the germline V gene, CDR1 is SGHAT and CDR2 is FQNNGV. CDR3 length: 15 residues. V trimming: 7 bases; J trimming: 2 bases; junction bases outside the gene matches: 7. Methods used by the authors: Amplification from reference gene primers served as the basis for estimated nucleated cell counts. Only in-frame clones appear in the TCRdb table, and some are missing; sequencing was by immunoSEQ multiplex PCR. V and J calls and clone size are those listed in that table; D and trimming were worked out from the DNA. The sample lists roughly 200,000 clones; about three quarters were seen once.

The V and J genes are TRBV11-2 and TRBJ2-1; 8 nucleotides line up with TRBD1. The TCR comes from a woman older than 75 with COVID-19, enrolled during active disease. Material for sequencing was peripheral blood. CDR3 in DNA: TGTGCCAGCACCGTTGACAGGGGCACCTACAATGAGCAGTTCTTC. Its protein product is CASTVDRGTYNEQFF.